This TCR beta chain was observed in a study of cytomegalovirus exposure and HLA in healthy donors. Broader study findings: As was reported, the classifier diagnosed cytomegalovirus status with high specificity and sensitivity. Most TCR sequences were rare, but some public TCRs occurred in many donors.

The germline V gene has CDR1 SGHTA and CDR2 FQGNSA. The V and J ends lost 3 bases and 4 bases, in that order; junction bases with no gene match: 8. This CDR3 region has 15 residues. On this clone itself: Its matching antigen is unknown.

Sequencing was performed with immunoSEQ multiplex PCR; in TCRdb, only in-frame clones are kept and a portion is missing. The sample consists of about 160,000 clones, 85% to 90% of them appearing once. The sample taken for sequencing was PBMCs. The TCR comes from a man between 18 and 29 years old in good health and CMV-seronegative. This chain uses TRBV7-2 with TRBJ2-7; 8 bases align to TRBD2. The chain's CDR3 is CASSFPSGLGYEQYF. CDR3 nucleotide sequence: TGTGCCAGCAGCTTCCCCTCGGGACTAGGGTACGAGCAGTACTTC.